A single sample is the source of the 2 T cell receptor beta chains below, sequenced in a study of regulatory T cells in long-lasting Graves disease. Described time point: newly diagnosed GD, antithyroid drugs for less than 3 months. PBMCs provided the RNA from which the TCR library was made. Combining iRepertoire HTBI primers with Arm-PCR of CDR3 regions, the authors built TCR beta libraries. From the multiplex PCR reads, TCRdb called clonotypes with MiXCR, one entry per CDR3 protein. The sample contains roughly 400,000 distinct CDR3 sequences, roughly 15% of which appear only once. In addition, the sample was reused for a study of T cells in Graves' hyperthyroidism and ophthalmopathy.

The sequences come from peripheral blood mononuclear cells (PBMCs), collected at new diagnosis, from a patient treated with antithyroid drugs. These receptors all come from a woman under 30 with Graves disease.

There are many counts of this clonotype. The rearrangement links TRBV7-9 to TRBJ2-7; D is unclear. This CDR3 comprises 13 residues. With 5 bases removed from V and 0 bases from J, the gap between germline ends came to 8 bases. Germline V lookup: CDR1 SEHNR, CDR2 FQNEAQ (reference sequence). CDR3 sequence reads: CASSTRNSYEQYF. The DNA for the CDR3 is TGTGCCAGCAGCACCCGGAACTCCTACGAGCAGTACTTC.

This clonotype has ten or more counts. V and J are TRBV2 and TRBJ2-2; 7 positions match TRBD1. Germline lookup yields CDR1 SNHLY and CDR2 FYNNEI. The CDR3 loop spans 15 amino acids. J was trimmed by 2 bases and V by 6 bases; bases with no gene match: 6. The CDR3 loop reads CASRDGTANTGELFF. The CDR3 DNA reads as TGTGCCAGCAGGGATGGGACAGCTAACACCGGGGAGCTGTTTTTT.